This T cell receptor beta chain was documented in a study of shared clonotypes between healthy human individuals. Between the trimmed V and J ends, which lost 6 bases and 0 bases, there was a span of 6 bases. This CDR3 is 14 amino acids long. From germline, CDR1 is MNHNS and CDR2 SASEGT. Data came from immunoSEQ multiplex PCR; TCRdb stores just in-frame clones and leaves some out. The repertoire consists of about 1 million clones, with roughly 75% occurring once and the leading ten covering roughly 1.5%. Naive CD4+ cells were CD45RA-selected; the remaining cells were memory. This clone has just a few counts.

The chain links TRBV6-1 to TRBJ2-6, with D possibly being TRBD1 (5 bases). The sequence was obtained from a man aged 18 to 29 in good health. The sequenced sample consisted of memory CD4+ T cells sorted from blood. Subset: CD45RA-negative fraction. The chain's CDR3 is CASRGHSGANVLTF. CDR3 DNA: TGTGCCAGCAGGGGGCACTCTGGGGCCAACGTCCTGACTTTC.